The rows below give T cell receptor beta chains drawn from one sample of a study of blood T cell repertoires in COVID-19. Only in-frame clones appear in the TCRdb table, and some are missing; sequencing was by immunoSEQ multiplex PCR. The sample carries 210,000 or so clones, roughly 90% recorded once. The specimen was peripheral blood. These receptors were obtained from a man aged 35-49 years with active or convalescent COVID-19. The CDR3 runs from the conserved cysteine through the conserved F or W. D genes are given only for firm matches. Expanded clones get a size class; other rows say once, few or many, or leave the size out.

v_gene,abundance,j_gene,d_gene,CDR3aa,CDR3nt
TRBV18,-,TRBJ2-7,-,CASSPPIGLGYEQYF,TGTGCCAGCTCACCACCGATAGGTCTAGGCTACGAGCAGTACTTC
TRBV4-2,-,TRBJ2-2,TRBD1,CASSQDQGATNTGELFF,TGTGCCAGCAGCCAAGATCAGGGGGCTACGAACACCGGGGAGCTGTTTTTT
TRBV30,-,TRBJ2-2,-,CAWSVGLTAGELFF,TGTGCCTGGAGTGTTGGGCTAACCGCCGGGGAGCTGTTTTTT
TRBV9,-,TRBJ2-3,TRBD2,CASSAGLAGGHFSTDTQYF,TGTGCCAGCAGCGCTGGACTAGCGGGGGGCCATTTTAGCACAGATACGCAGTATTTT
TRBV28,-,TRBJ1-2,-,CASLTEGGLFDNGYTF,TGTGCCAGCCTCACCGAGGGAGGGCTTTTTGACAATGGCTACACCTTC
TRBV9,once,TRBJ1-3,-,CASTSQGSGNTIYF,TGTGCCAGCACCTCCCAGGGCTCTGGAAACACCATATATTTT
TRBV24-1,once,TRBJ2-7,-,CATSDLSGSTGAYEQYF,TGTGCCACCAGTGATCTCTCCGGATCCACGGGAGCCTACGAGCAGTACTTC
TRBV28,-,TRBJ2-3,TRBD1,CASSPGRTTGYTDTQYF,TGTGCCAGCAGTCCCGGAAGAACGACAGGGTATACAGATACGCAGTATTTT
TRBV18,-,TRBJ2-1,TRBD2,CASSPPGGYSYNEQFF,TGTGCCAGCTCACCACCCGGGGGGTACTCCTACAATGAGCAGTTCTTC
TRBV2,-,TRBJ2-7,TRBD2,CASSEGPGLAHYEQYF,TGTGCCAGCAGTGAGGGTCCGGGACTAGCGCACTACGAGCAGTACTTC
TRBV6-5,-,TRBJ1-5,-,CASRRGTGQPQHF,TGTGCCAGCAGGCGGGGGACGGGGCAGCCCCAGCATTTT
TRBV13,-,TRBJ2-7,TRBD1,CASSPVGTGGSEQYF,TGTGCCAGCAGCCCTGTGGGGACAGGGGGCTCCGAGCAGTACTTC
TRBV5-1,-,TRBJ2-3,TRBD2,CASSLAGGIAGVEDTQYF,TGCGCCAGCAGCTTGGCAGGGGGAATAGCGGGAGTTGAAGATACGCAGTATTTT
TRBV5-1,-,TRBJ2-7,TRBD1,CASTTGDRSYEQYF,TGCGCCAGCACCACGGGGGACAGGTCCTACGAGCAGTACTTC
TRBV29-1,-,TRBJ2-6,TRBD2,CSVRVQRGDSGANVLTF,TGCAGCGTGCGAGTTCAGCGGGGGGACTCTGGGGCCAACGTCCTGACTTTC
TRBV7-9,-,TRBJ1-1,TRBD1,CASSLGTGGAFF,TGTGCCAGCAGCCTAGGGACAGGGGGAGCTTTCTTT
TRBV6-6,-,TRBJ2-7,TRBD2,CASSYSTLAGEQYF,TGTGCCAGCAGTTACTCGACGCTAGCGGGCGAGCAGTACTTC
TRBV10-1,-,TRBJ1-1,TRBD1,CASSAGQANTEAFF,TGCGCCAGCAGTGCTGGACAGGCGAACACTGAAGCTTTCTTT
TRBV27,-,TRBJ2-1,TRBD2,CASTEWREGLYEQFF,TGTGCCAGCACCGAGTGGCGGGAGGGCCTATATGAGCAGTTCTTC
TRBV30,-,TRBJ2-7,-,CAWSSPGGYEQYF,TGTGCCTGGAGTTCCCCAGGAGGTTACGAGCAGTACTTC
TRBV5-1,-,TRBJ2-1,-,CASKADYNEQFF,TGCGCCAGCAAAGCGGACTACAATGAGCAGTTCTTC
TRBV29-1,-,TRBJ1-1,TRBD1,CSVDLKQGSPEAFF,TGCAGCGTTGATCTTAAACAGGGGTCGCCTGAAGCTTTCTTT
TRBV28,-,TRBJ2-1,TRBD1,CASSLDRETSYNEQFF,TGTGCCAGCAGTCTGGACAGGGAAACTAGCTACAATGAGCAGTTCTTC